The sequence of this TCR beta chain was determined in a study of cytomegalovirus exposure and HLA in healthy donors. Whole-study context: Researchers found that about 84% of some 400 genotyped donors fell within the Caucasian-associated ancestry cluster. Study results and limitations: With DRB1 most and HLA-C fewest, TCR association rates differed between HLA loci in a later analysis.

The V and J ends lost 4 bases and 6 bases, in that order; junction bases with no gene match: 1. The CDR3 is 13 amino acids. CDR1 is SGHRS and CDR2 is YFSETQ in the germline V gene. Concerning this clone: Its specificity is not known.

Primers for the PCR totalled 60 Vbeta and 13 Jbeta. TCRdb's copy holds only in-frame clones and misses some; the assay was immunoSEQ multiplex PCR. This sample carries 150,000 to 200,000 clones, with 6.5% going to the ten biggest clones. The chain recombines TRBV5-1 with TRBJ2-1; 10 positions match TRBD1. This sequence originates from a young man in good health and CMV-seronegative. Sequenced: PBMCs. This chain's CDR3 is CASSRDRGNEQFF. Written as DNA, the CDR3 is TGCGCCAGCAGCAGGGACAGGGGCAATGAGCAGTTCTTC.